The 23 T cell receptor beta chains given below trace back to one sample, sequenced in a study of Graves' ophthalmopathy and Graves' hyperthyroidism. RNA transcripts served as template for amplifying TCR beta CDR3 sequences. Second-round multiplex PCR came after a first-round RT-PCR that employed HTBI primers. TCRdb recomputed calls from the multiplex PCR reads with MiXCR, one row per CDR3 protein. The sample yields over a million distinct CDR3 sequences, about 38% seen once. The specimen was peripheral blood or thyroid tissue (not recorded which). These receptors all come from an adult man with Graves' hyperthyroidism.

The V call is TRBV20-1, the J call TRBJ1-6, with D possibly matching TRBD1 (5 bases). CDR3 size: 16 residues. The germline V gene encodes CDR1 DFQATT and CDR2 SNEGSKA (reference sequence). Between the trimmed V and J ends, which lost 3 bases and 0 bases, there was a span of 12 bases. The CDR3 is CSASTTESSYNSPLHF. CDR3 nucleotide sequence: TGCAGTGCTAGTACGACAGAAAGCTCCTATAATTCACCCCTCCACTTT.

Many counts were recorded for this clonotype. The chain recombines TRBV4-1 with TRBJ1-1, with D perhaps TRBD1 (6 bases). This CDR3 contains 14 residues. V lost 2 bases to trimming and J lost 4 bases, with 11 bases between them. Looked up from germline, CDR1 is MGHRA and CDR2 is YSYEKL. The CDR3 nucleotides are TGCGCCAGCAGCCAACCTCAGGGGTTCACTGAAGCTTTCTTT. Amino acid sequence: CASSQPQGFTEAFF.

This clonotype has ten or more counts. The DNA is left out, because the CDR3 cannot be placed on it with certainty; the CDR3 is given as TCRdb lists it. The chain links TRBV7-6 to TRBJ2-2. Germline CDR1 and CDR2: SGHVS and FNYEAQ. The CDR3 totals 17 residues, both ends included. The CDR3 loop is CASSYDFRGANTGELFF.

The chain couples TRBV11-3 to TRBJ2-7; no clear D gene. V was pared by 3 bases and J by 5 bases, with 11 bases between. In germline, CDR1 is SGHNT, CDR2 YENEEA. The length of the CDR3 is 13 residues. CDR3 residues: CASSFGFEDEQYF. The CDR3 coding sequence is TGTGCCAGCAGCTTTGGGTTTGAAGACGAGCAGTACTTC.

In its sample, this clonotype was seen once. The V and J genes are TRBV29-1 and TRBJ2-7; TRBD2 matches 7 bases. Trimming removed 2 bases from V and 5 bases from J; junction bases left unmatched: 6. This CDR3 has 13 residues. The germline gives CDR1 SQVTM, CDR2 ANQGSEA. The CDR3 here is CSVELLARDEQYF. CDR3 nucleotide sequence: TGCAGCGTTGAACTACTAGCGCGGGACGAGCAGTACTTC.

V gene TRBV6-6 combines with J gene TRBJ1-1, with 9 bases fitting TRBD1. Germline loops: CDR1 MNHNY, CDR2 SVGAGI (reference sequence). V dropped 6 bases and J dropped 8; count of bases not matched to a gene: 10. The CDR3 spans 14 residues. In DNA, the CDR3 is TGTGCCAGCAGAACAGGGGGCCCGAGGACGGAAGCTTTCTTT. Its translation: CASRTGGPRTEAFF.

This clonotype appeared many times. The J gene is TRBJ1-4, the V gene TRBV7-6, with a weak D call TRBD1 (5 bases). The CDR3 runs 14 residues. Germline CDR1 reads SGHVS; CDR2 reads FNYEAQ. The germline V and J ends were trimmed by 4 bases and 7 bases, with 13 bases remaining between them. The DNA for the CDR3 is TGTGCCAGCAGCTCGGACATGAGGGGTGAAAAACTGTTTTTT. It translates to CASSSDMRGEKLFF.

This clonotype was counted a few times. The chain is built from TRBV4-3 and TRBJ2-7; D may be TRBD1 (7 bases). Germline CDR1 is LGHNA and CDR2 is YSLEER. This CDR3 has 15 amino acids. V lost 3 bases and J lost 2, with 14 bases in between. CDR3 loop: CASSQETGRTYEQYF. The CDR3 DNA sequence: TGCGCCAGCAGCCAGGAGACAGGGAGGACCTACGAGCAGTACTTC.

The chain recombines TRBV5-6 with TRBJ1-5, with TRBD1 matching over 7 bases. There are 16 residues in the CDR3. After removal of 2 bases from V and 5 bases from J, the junction contained 10 bases not matched to a gene. The germline gives CDR1 SGHDT, CDR2 YYEEEE. The chain's CDR3 is CASSFASTGPYQPQHF. CDR3 nucleotides: TGTGCCAGCAGCTTTGCCTCGACAGGGCCATATCAGCCCCAGCATTTT.

Ten or more counts support this clonotype. The DNA of the CDR3 is TGCAGTGCTAGACGAGACACATTCAATCAGCCCCAGCATTTT. Protein sequence: CSARRDTFNQPQHF. The chain couples TRBV20-1 to TRBJ1-5; D remains ambiguous. The V gene's germline CDR1 is DFQATT and CDR2 SNEGSKA (reference sequence). V was clipped by 2 bases and J by 3 bases, with 11 bases between them. This CDR3 spans 14 amino acids.

V gene TRBV4-1 combines with J gene TRBJ2-7; D is undetermined. Germline CDR1 and CDR2: MGHRA and YSYEKL. The CDR3 sequence is 15 residues long. Between the trimmed V and J ends, which lost 0 bases and 4 bases, there was a span of 13 bases. The CDR3 protein is CASSQDAMLVYEQYF. Written as DNA, the CDR3 is TGCGCCAGCAGCCAAGATGCCATGCTCGTTTACGAGCAGTACTTC.

This clonotype was counted only a few times. The J gene is TRBJ2-5, the V gene TRBV25-1; 7 nucleotides align to TRBD2. V lost 5 bases, J lost 0 bases, and 9 bases stayed unmatched. In germline, CDR1 is MGHDK, CDR2 SYGVNS. This CDR3 spans 16 amino acids. The CDR3 region has the DNA TGTGCCAGCAGTTTTCTGGAGGGGAGGGACCAAGAGACCCAGTACTTC. Its translation is CASSFLEGRDQETQYF.

This clonotype came up many times. V usage is TRBV20-1 and J usage is TRBJ2-5; TRBD1 matches at 9 bases. This CDR3 has 15 residues. CDR1 and CDR2 from the germline V gene are DFQATT and SNEGSKA (reference sequence). The trim removed 7 bases at V and 2 bases at J, leaving 11 bases unmatched. CDR3 sequence: CSGRTGVGGQETQYF. The DNA of the CDR3 is TGCAGTGGAAGGACAGGGGTAGGAGGGCAAGAGACCCAGTACTTC.

The chain uses TRBV28 and TRBJ2-5, with D perhaps matching TRBD1 (6 bases). V lost 8 bases, J lost 1 base, and 20 bases lay in between. Per the germline V gene, CDR1 is MDHEN and CDR2 is SYDVKM. The CDR3 is made up of 16 amino acids. The CDR3 DNA reads as TGTGCCAGCTGCCCCGCCGAACAGGGAGCCCAAGAGACCCAGTACTTC. Its translation is CASCPAEQGAQETQYF.

The chain links TRBV29-1 to TRBJ1-6; 8 bases line up with TRBD1. The CDR3 sequence is 13 residues long. In germline, CDR1 is SQVTM, CDR2 ANQGSEA. Trimming removed 8 bases from V and 2 bases from J; junction bases left unmatched: 2. CDR3 bases: TGCAGCCAGACAGGGGCCTATAATTCACCCCTCCACTTT. Amino acids: CSQTGAYNSPLHF.

As to this clonotype: A much larger clone differs by one base, so this may be a read error. This rearrangement joins TRBV5-5 to TRBJ1-1; D is possibly TRBD1 (5 bases). Trimming stripped 3 bases from V and 6 bases from J, with 12 bases between. The CDR3 spans 13 residues. Germline V gene data show CDR1 as SGHKS and CDR2 as YYEKEE (reference sequence). The CDR3 coding sequence is TGTGCCAGCAGCTCACAGGCTGGACCTGAAGCTTTCTTT. Residues: CASSSQAGPEAFF.

The gene calls are TRBV7-2 and TRBJ1-5, with unresolved D. The CDR3 is 14 residues long. The V end was cut by 5 bases, the J end by 2 bases, with 10 bases between. Germline CDR1 and CDR2: SGHTA and FQGNSA. The CDR3 region is CASSPGHGNQPQHF. The CDR3 nucleotides read TGTGCCAGCAGCCCCGGGCATGGCAATCAGCCCCAGCATTTT.

This clonotype was counted at least ten times. V gene TRBV25-1 combines with J gene TRBJ2-7, with TRBD1 identical over 7 bases. V lost 4 bases and J lost 5; bases outside the gene matches: 8. The CDR3 contains 14 residues. The germline gives CDR1 MGHDK, CDR2 SYGVNS. The CDR3 region is CASSVSGGRDEQYF. The CDR3 region has the DNA TGTGCCAGCAGTGTGTCAGGGGGACGCGACGAGCAGTACTTC.

The chain combines TRBV9 with TRBJ1-6; the match to TRBD1 covers 8 bases. V was pared by 3 bases and J by 14 bases, with 4 bases of the junction left unmatched. The length of the CDR3 is 12 residues. Germline CDR1 and CDR2: SGDLS and YYNGEE. DNA of the CDR3: TGTGCCAGCAGCGCAGGGGGCAGTGCCCTCCACTTT. It translates to CASSAGGSALHF.

The genes are TRBV9 and TRBJ1-6, with D possibly matching TRBD1 (6 bases). V was trimmed by 3 bases and J by 13 bases, leaving 11 bases between them. Germline V CDR1 and CDR2: SGDLS, YYNGEE. The CDR3 extends over 12 amino acids. For the CDR3, the DNA is TGTGCCAGCAGCGCCGGGGGCGCCCCCCTCCACTTT. It yields the protein CASSAGGAPLHF.

This clonotype was seen repeatedly, ten times or more. CDR3 sequence: CASSPTSEGVHEQYF. CDR3 nucleotides: TGTGCCAGCAGTCCGACTAGCGAGGGGGTCCACGAGCAGTACTTC. The chain couples TRBV7-2 to TRBJ2-7; TRBD2 agrees at 8 bases. The V gene's germline CDR1 is SGHTA and CDR2 FQGNSA. CDR3 length: 15 residues. The J segment lost 5 bases and the V segment lost 6 bases, leaving 12 bases of the junction unmatched.

This clonotype was observed many times. The chain employs TRBV7-2 and TRBJ1-5, with D possibly being TRBD1 (5 bases). V lost 1 base, J lost 2 bases, and 12 bases lay in between. CDR1 and CDR2 from the germline V gene are SGHTA and FQGNSA. The CDR3 sequence is 16 residues long. CDR3 protein: CASSLVFGGGNQPQHF. The CDR3 DNA sequence: TGTGCCAGCAGCTTAGTGTTCGGGGGGGGCAATCAGCCCCAGCATTTT.

This clonotype was found many times. J is TRBJ1-1 and V is TRBV6-5; a possible D gene is TRBD1 (5 bases). The germline V gene encodes CDR1 MNHEY and CDR2 SVGAGI. The CDR3 is 14 amino acids. V lost 2 bases and J 3 bases, leaving 10 bases between the germline ends. CDR3 nucleotides: TGTGCCAGCAGTTACCAGGGCTTAGACACTGAAGCTTTCTTT. This codes for CASSYQGLDTEAFF.